This T cell receptor beta chain originates from a study of T cell responses to AZD1222 COVID-19 vaccine. Study-level findings and limits: Spike-specific TCRs gained breadth and depth after people received two AZD1222 doses.

Profiling relied on immunoSEQ multiplex PCR, and the TCRdb table lists in-frame clones only, not all of them. This table holds 130,000 to 150,000 clones, over 75% found once. The CDR3 covers 16 residues. The V end lost 2 bases, the J end lost 0 bases, and 11 bases lay between the germline ends. Germline CDR1 and CDR2: MRHNA and SNTAGT. With regard to this clone: Its antigen is currently unknown.

The chain links TRBV6-4 to TRBJ2-1, with D perhaps TRBD1 (6 bases). The source of this sequence is an adult who received the MenACWY meningococcal vaccine as a control. The sequenced sample was peripheral blood, obtained 28 days after the second dose of the MenACWY control vaccine. The CDR3 protein is CASSDQGPSSYNEQFF. The CDR3 DNA reads TGTGCCAGCAGTGACCAGGGGCCCAGCTCCTACAATGAGCAGTTCTTC.